This is a list of T cell receptor beta chains from one sample in a study of control samples from healthy donors and cancer patients. Assay: immunoSEQ multiplex PCR; the TCRdb copy retains only in-frame clones and omits some. The top ten clones hold less than 2.5% of a sample with about 89,000 clones, approximately 81% of them seen once. The material sequenced was blood. The receptors come from a woman between 35 and 50 years old in good health. The CDR3 runs from the conserved cysteine through the conserved F or W. Each record gives: J gene, D gene, V gene, clone size, CDR3 DNA, CDR3 protein. D genes are given only for firm matches. A row's size may be missing; if present it is once, few, many or a size class.

J gene: TRBJ1-1; D gene: TRBD1; V gene: TRBV18; clone size: .; CDR3 DNA: TGTGCCAGCTCACCACGAGCCCGGGACAGGGGAAGGCAAACTGAAGCTTTCTTT; CDR3 protein: CASSPRARDRGRQTEAFF
J gene: TRBJ1-1; D gene: .; V gene: TRBV29-1; clone size: once; CDR3 DNA: TGCAGCGTTGTAGGACAGAGGGCTGACACTGAAGCTTTCTTT; CDR3 protein: CSVVGQRADTEAFF
J gene: TRBJ1-5; D gene: .; V gene: TRBV19; clone size: .; CDR3 DNA: TGTGCCAGTAGCCGGGGGTCCAGCAATCAGCCCCAGCATTTT; CDR3 protein: CASSRGSSNQPQHF
J gene: TRBJ1-6; D gene: .; V gene: TRBV30; clone size: .; CDR3 DNA: TGTGCCTGGAGTCCCCTGGGAGTAAATTCACCCCTCCACTTT; CDR3 protein: CAWSPLGVNSPLHF
J gene: TRBJ1-6; D gene: .; V gene: TRBV19; clone size: .; CDR3 DNA: TGTGCCAGTAGTCCGGCGAGGAGCTCCTATAATTCACCCCTCCACTTT; CDR3 protein: CASSPARSSYNSPLHF
J gene: TRBJ2-7; D gene: .; V gene: TRBV2; clone size: .; CDR3 DNA: TGTGGAGGGGGGTCCTCCTACGAGCAGTACTTC; CDR3 protein: CGGGSSYEQYF
J gene: TRBJ2-3; D gene: .; V gene: TRBV5-6; clone size: .; CDR3 DNA: TGTGCCAGCAGCTTGGGCAGTCGCGATACGCAGTATTTT; CDR3 protein: CASSLGSRDTQYF
J gene: TRBJ1-5; D gene: TRBD1; V gene: TRBV19; clone size: .; CDR3 DNA: TGTGCCAGTAGGCATACAGGGGGCAACAATCAGCCCCAGCATTTT; CDR3 protein: CASRHTGGNNQPQHF
J gene: TRBJ2-1; D gene: TRBD2; V gene: TRBV3-1/TRBV3-2; clone size: .; CDR3 DNA: TGTGCCAGCAGGCAAACGGGGGGGGAGCAGTTCTTC; CDR3 protein: CASRQTGGEQFF
J gene: TRBJ1-5; D gene: .; V gene: TRBV18; clone size: .; CDR3 DNA: TGTGCCAGCTCACCACTAAAAGGGGAGAGGGGGTTCTTTAGCAATCAGCCCCAGCATTTT; CDR3 protein: CASSPLKGERGFFSNQPQHF
J gene: TRBJ2-1; D gene: TRBD2; V gene: TRBV5-8; clone size: .; CDR3 DNA: TGTGCCAGCAGTCAACCGAGACTAGCGGGAAACAATGAGCAGTTCTTC; CDR3 protein: CASSQPRLAGNNEQFF
J gene: TRBJ1-1; D gene: .; V gene: TRBV5-1; clone size: .; CDR3 DNA: TGCGCCAGCAGCTTGGCCGGGGGTTCCCACACTGAAGCTTTCTTT; CDR3 protein: CASSLAGGSHTEAFF
J gene: TRBJ2-3; D gene: TRBD1; V gene: TRBV6-2/TRBV6-3; clone size: .; CDR3 DNA: TGTGCCAGCAGCCCGGACAGGGGGCTCTCAGATACGCAGTATTTT; CDR3 protein: CASSPDRGLSDTQYF
J gene: TRBJ1-2; D gene: .; V gene: TRBV30; clone size: .; CDR3 DNA: TGTGCCGGAATACAGGCTACCTATGGCTACACCTTC; CDR3 protein: CAGIQATYGYTF
J gene: TRBJ2-7; D gene: TRBD1; V gene: TRBV19; clone size: .; CDR3 DNA: TGTGCCAGTAGTAGGGGACAGGGATTCGAGCAGTACTTC; CDR3 protein: CASSRGQGFEQYF
J gene: TRBJ1-2; D gene: .; V gene: TRBV30; clone size: .; CDR3 DNA: TGTGCCTGGAGTAGCAAGGCAGCCGGCTATGGCTACACCTTC; CDR3 protein: CAWSSKAAGYGYTF
J gene: TRBJ2-3; D gene: .; V gene: TRBV7-2; clone size: .; CDR3 DNA: TGTGCCAGCATCCTGGGACCTGGGATAGATACGCAGTATTTT; CDR3 protein: CASILGPGIDTQYF
J gene: TRBJ1-3; D gene: .; V gene: TRBV5-1; clone size: .; CDR3 DNA: TGCGCCAGCAGCTTGGGGGCGAGCTCTGGAAACACCATATATTTT; CDR3 protein: CASSLGASSGNTIYF
J gene: TRBJ2-2; D gene: .; V gene: TRBV9; clone size: .; CDR3 DNA: TGTGCCAGCAGCCGGGATTTGGGGGCCCCCCGGGGCACCGGGGAGCTGTTTTTT; CDR3 protein: CASSRDLGAPRGTGELFF
J gene: TRBJ2-3; D gene: TRBD1; V gene: TRBV10-3; clone size: .; CDR3 DNA: TGTGCCACCTACGGACAGGGGGCGACAGATACGCAGTATTTT; CDR3 protein: CATYGQGATDTQYF
J gene: TRBJ2-3; D gene: TRBD2; V gene: TRBV7-2; clone size: .; CDR3 DNA: TGTGCCAGCAGCCCAAGACTAGCCTCGGATACGCAGTATTTT; CDR3 protein: CASSPRLASDTQYF
J gene: TRBJ1-2; D gene: TRBD1; V gene: TRBV6-4; clone size: .; CDR3 DNA: TGTGCCAGCAGTACCCGGGACAGGGTCGGTGGCTACACCTTC; CDR3 protein: CASSTRDRVGGYTF
J gene: TRBJ2-7; D gene: .; V gene: TRBV6-6; clone size: .; CDR3 DNA: TGTGCCAGCAGTTACGGGCAGGGTCCCAGAGAGCAGTACTTC; CDR3 protein: CASSYGQGPREQYF
J gene: TRBJ1-5; D gene: .; V gene: TRBV5-4; clone size: few; CDR3 DNA: TGTGCCAGCAGCTTAATCGGGACGGATAGCAATCAGCCCCAGCATTTT; CDR3 protein: CASSLIGTDSNQPQHF
J gene: TRBJ2-7; D gene: TRBD1; V gene: TRBV27; clone size: .; CDR3 DNA: TGTGCCAGCAGTACCACGCGACAGGGAACCTACGAGCAGTACTTC; CDR3 protein: CASSTTRQGTYEQYF
J gene: TRBJ2-7; D gene: .; V gene: TRBV30; clone size: few; CDR3 DNA: TGTGCCTGGAGGGGATACAGGGTTGGCGAGCAGTACTTC; CDR3 protein: CAWRGYRVGEQYF
J gene: TRBJ1-1; D gene: TRBD1; V gene: TRBV6-2/TRBV6-3; clone size: .; CDR3 DNA: TGTGCCAGCAGTTCATCACTACAGGGGTATGCTGAAGCTTTCTTT; CDR3 protein: CASSSSLQGYAEAFF
J gene: TRBJ2-3; D gene: .; V gene: TRBV24-1; clone size: .; CDR3 DNA: TGTGCCACCAGTGACCCAAAAGATACGCAGTATTTT; CDR3 protein: CATSDPKDTQYF
J gene: TRBJ2-3; D gene: TRBD2; V gene: TRBV3-1/TRBV3-2; clone size: .; CDR3 DNA: TGTGCCAGCAGCCAAGCGGGGGGGAGCACAGATACGCAGTATTTT; CDR3 protein: CASSQAGGSTDTQYF
J gene: TRBJ2-1; D gene: .; V gene: TRBV24-1; clone size: .; CDR3 DNA: TGTGCCACCAGTGCCTCCTCGTTAGCGGAACCTCAGTACAATGAGCAGTTCTTC; CDR3 protein: CATSASSLAEPQYNEQFF
J gene: TRBJ2-7; D gene: .; V gene: TRBV7-2; clone size: .; CDR3 DNA: TGTGCCAGCAGCTGGATAAAGGCAGGGGCTATACCCCAGGGCGAGCAGTACTTC; CDR3 protein: CASSWIKAGAIPQGEQYF
J gene: TRBJ2-7; D gene: TRBD2; V gene: TRBV29-1; clone size: .; CDR3 DNA: TGCAGCGTTGAAGGGGCCCCGGGACTAGGGTACGAGCAGTACTTC; CDR3 protein: CSVEGAPGLGYEQYF
J gene: TRBJ1-2; D gene: .; V gene: TRBV29-1; clone size: .; CDR3 DNA: TGCAGCGTTGGATATGGCTACACCTTC; CDR3 protein: CSVGYGYTF
J gene: TRBJ1-5; D gene: .; V gene: TRBV6-1; clone size: .; CDR3 DNA: TGTGCCAGCAGTGAAGACCCCGAGGGCAATCAGCCCCAGCATTTT; CDR3 protein: CASSEDPEGNQPQHF
J gene: TRBJ1-6; D gene: .; V gene: TRBV6-2/TRBV6-3; clone size: .; CDR3 DNA: TGTGCCAGCAGTATAGGAACCTCCGGAATACCCCTCCACTTT; CDR3 protein: CASSIGTSGIPLHF
J gene: TRBJ2-3; D gene: TRBD1; V gene: TRBV6-1; clone size: .; CDR3 DNA: TGTGCCAGCAGTGATGAGACAGGGGGCGCAGATACGCAGTATTTT; CDR3 protein: CASSDETGGADTQYF
J gene: TRBJ1-1; D gene: TRBD1; V gene: TRBV5-1; clone size: .; CDR3 DNA: TGCGCCAGCAGCGTACAGGGGACTCGCACTGAAGCTTTCTTT; CDR3 protein: CASSVQGTRTEAFF
J gene: TRBJ2-1; D gene: .; V gene: TRBV11-1; clone size: .; CDR3 DNA: TGTGCCAGCAGCCCGGCTCCAGCAGGGTTATACAATGAGCAGTTCTTC; CDR3 protein: CASSPAPAGLYNEQFF
J gene: TRBJ2-2; D gene: .; V gene: TRBV3-1/TRBV3-2; clone size: .; CDR3 DNA: TGTGCCAGCAGCCAAGATCTAGGGGGGGGGCCCGTTAGGACCGGGGAGCTGTTTTTT; CDR3 protein: CASSQDLGGGPVRTGELFF
J gene: TRBJ2-7; D gene: TRBD2; V gene: TRBV7-2; clone size: .; CDR3 DNA: TGTGCCAGCAGCGCCCAGCGGGGGGTAGACGAGCAGTACTTC; CDR3 protein: CASSAQRGVDEQYF
J gene: TRBJ2-2; D gene: TRBD1; V gene: TRBV30; clone size: .; CDR3 DNA: TGTGCCTTCCTACCCGGGACAGGGAGGACCGGGGAGCTGTTTTTT; CDR3 protein: CAFLPGTGRTGELFF
J gene: TRBJ1-1; D gene: .; V gene: TRBV5-1; clone size: .; CDR3 DNA: TGCGCCAGCAGCTCGGCCACCGAAGCTTTCTTT; CDR3 protein: CASSSATEAFF
J gene: TRBJ1-2; D gene: TRBD1; V gene: TRBV30; clone size: .; CDR3 DNA: TGTGCCTGGAGCCCAGGGGGCCCTGGCTACACCTTC; CDR3 protein: CAWSPGGPGYTF
J gene: TRBJ1-5; D gene: .; V gene: TRBV5-1; clone size: .; CDR3 DNA: TGCGCCAGCAGCTTGGATCACGGCAATCAGCCCCAGCATTTT; CDR3 protein: CASSLDHGNQPQHF
J gene: TRBJ2-7; D gene: .; V gene: TRBV11-1; clone size: .; CDR3 DNA: TGTGCCAGCAGCTTCAGGGGCGAGCAGTACTTC; CDR3 protein: CASSFRGEQYF
J gene: TRBJ2-1; D gene: .; V gene: TRBV5-1; clone size: once; CDR3 DNA: TGCGCTAGCAGGCGGCAGGATGAGCAGTTCTTC; CDR3 protein: CASRRQDEQFF
J gene: TRBJ2-3; D gene: .; V gene: TRBV9; clone size: .; CDR3 DNA: TGTGCCAGCAGCGTAGTGGGGAGCCCGAGCACAGATACGCAGTATTTT; CDR3 protein: CASSVVGSPSTDTQYF
J gene: TRBJ1-5; D gene: .; V gene: TRBV6-5; clone size: .; CDR3 DNA: TGTGCCAGCAGTTACTATCAGCCCCAGCATTTT; CDR3 protein: CASSYYQPQHF
J gene: TRBJ2-3; D gene: .; V gene: TRBV24-1; clone size: .; CDR3 DNA: TGTGCCACCAGTGACCCCAGACCCTCGGTGGGCACAGATACGCAGTATTTT; CDR3 protein: CATSDPRPSVGTDTQYF
J gene: TRBJ2-3; D gene: TRBD2; V gene: TRBV4-3; clone size: .; CDR3 DNA: TGCGCCAGCAGCCATACACTGGGACTAGCGGGGGGGCTCCACACAGATACGCAGTATTTT; CDR3 protein: CASSHTLGLAGGLHTDTQYF
J gene: TRBJ1-2; D gene: .; V gene: TRBV6-4; clone size: .; CDR3 DNA: TGTGCCAGCAGTGACGACGCACAGACACGGGGTCGCTACACCTTC; CDR3 protein: CASSDDAQTRGRYTF
J gene: TRBJ2-5; D gene: .; V gene: TRBV5-4; clone size: .; CDR3 DNA: TGTGCCAGCAGCTTGCCCCAAGAGACCCAGTACTTC; CDR3 protein: CASSLPQETQYF
J gene: TRBJ1-1; D gene: .; V gene: TRBV4-3; clone size: .; CDR3 DNA: TGCGCCAGCAGCCACAGCTGGAACCAGAACACTGAAGCTTTCTTT; CDR3 protein: CASSHSWNQNTEAFF
J gene: TRBJ1-1; D gene: .; V gene: TRBV10-3; clone size: .; CDR3 DNA: TGTGCCATCAGTAAAGGGGGGATCGACACTGAAGCTTTCTTT; CDR3 protein: CAISKGGIDTEAFF
J gene: TRBJ1-2; D gene: .; V gene: TRBV12-3/TRBV12-4; clone size: once; CDR3 DNA: TGTGCCAGCAGCCACCCCTGGAGGGGCTACACCTTC; CDR3 protein: CASSHPWRGYTF
J gene: TRBJ1-1; D gene: TRBD1; V gene: TRBV9; clone size: .; CDR3 DNA: TGTGCCAGCAGCGTAGAGGAGGGGGCGCGGGCTTTCTTT; CDR3 protein: CASSVEEGARAFF